Presented here are 26 T cell receptor beta chains from one specimen sequenced in a study of T cell responses to AZD1222 COVID-19 vaccine. TCRdb's table, derived via immunoSEQ multiplex PCR, lists solely in-frame clones and lacks some. Seen here are 90,000 or so clones, about 88% observed once, and the top ten hold roughly 21%. The material was peripheral blood, obtained on day 0 of AZD1222 vaccination. These receptors were collected from an adult in good health.

This sequence joins TRBV21-1 and TRBJ2-7; the table's D call, TRBD1, has no DNA check behind it. TRBV21-1 is designated a pseudogene. This CDR3 is built from 15 residues. The CDR3 protein is CASSRKDRAGIEQYF. The DNA of the CDR3 is TGTGCCAGCAGCCGAAAGGACAGGGCAGGGATCGAGCAGTACTTC.

V usage is TRBV27 and J usage is TRBJ1-6; D is unclear. Germline CDR1 is MNHEY and CDR2 is SMNVEV (reference sequence). The CDR3 sequence is 15 residues long. Trimming shortened V by 0 bases and J by 5 bases, and 8 bases separated the two germline ends. CDR3 protein: CASSLSWNNNSPLHF. The CDR3 coding sequence is TGTGCCAGCAGTTTATCTTGGAACAATAATTCACCCCTCCACTTT.

The rearrangement links TRBV19 to TRBJ1-2; D remains ambiguous. V was trimmed by 7 bases and J by 2 bases, leaving 8 bases between them. The length of the CDR3 is 12 residues. Germline CDR1 is LNHDA and CDR2 is SQIVND (reference sequence). Here the CDR3 DNA reads TGTGCCAGTACCACGGAAAACTATGGCTACACCTTC. It encodes CASTTENYGYTF. The full variable domain, in which reference TRBV19 and TRBJ1-2 provide the parts outside the CDR3, is DGGITQSPKYLFRKEGQNVTLSCEQNLNHDAMYWYRQDPGQGLRLIYYSQIVNDFQKGDIAEGYSVSREKKESFPLTVTSAQKNPTAFYLCASTTENYGYTFGSGTRLTVV.

The V gene is TRBV11-2, the J gene TRBJ1-5, with 9 bases identical to TRBD1. Trimming took 3 bases from V and 10 from J; bases not matched to a gene: 4. From germline, CDR1 is SGHAT and CDR2 FQNNGV. This CDR3 has 13 amino acids. CDR3 nucleotides: TGTGCCAGCAGCTTGACAGGGGGAGAACCCCAGCATTTT. Translated: CASSLTGGEPQHF.

This clone occurred once. This chain connects TRBV13 to TRBJ1-3; no definite D call. The V end lost 3 bases, the J end lost 3 bases, and 3 bases lay between the germline ends. CDR1 and CDR2 (germline): PRHDT, FYEKMQ (reference sequence). The CDR3 has 12 residues. CDR3: CASSFGGNTIYF. DNA of the CDR3: TGTGCCAGCAGCTTCGGTGGAAACACCATATATTTT.

The rearrangement uses TRBV11-3 and TRBJ1-1; D not resolved. This CDR3 comprises 13 residues. V was clipped by 0 bases and J by 11 bases, with 13 bases between them. Germline assignment: CDR1 SGHNT and CDR2 YENEEA. The DNA of the CDR3 is TGTGCCAGCAGCTTAGATACTGGTTATCCGGCTTTCTTT. This codes for CASSLDTGYPAFF.

The chain couples TRBV2 to TRBJ2-7; D is perhaps TRBD2 (5 bases). Germline values: CDR1 SNHLY, CDR2 FYNNEI. V gave up 10 bases and J gave up 1 base, with 14 bases separating them. This CDR3 contains 13 residues. The CDR3 protein is CATAGDPSYEQYF. The CDR3 DNA is TGTGCCACCGCCGGGGATCCGTCCTACGAGCAGTACTTC.

Concerning this clone: At the DNA level, this CDR3 is encoded by other sequences in the same sample as well. The V and J genes are TRBV6-1 and TRBJ1-2; D remains unclear. The ends were cut back, 1 base at V and 5 bases at J, with 2 bases in the middle. CDR1 is MNHNS, CDR2 SASEGT, per germline. The CDR3 covers 11 residues. The CDR3 protein is CASSEGYGYTF. Here the CDR3 DNA reads TGTGCCAGCAGTGAAGGTTATGGCTACACCTTC.

The rearrangement joins TRBV28 to TRBJ2-2; possible D gene TRBD2, 6 bases. Germline V gene lookup returns CDR1 MDHEN and CDR2 SYDVKM. With 6 bases removed from V and 2 bases from J, the gap between germline ends came to 16 bases. This CDR3 is 16 amino acids long. CDR3 sequence reads: CASRYAGRGNTGELFF. The DNA for the CDR3 is TGTGCCAGCAGATATGCGGGACGGGGAAACACCGGGGAGCTGTTTTTT. Filled out from reference TRBV28 and TRBJ2-2, the complete variable domain reads DVKVTQSSRYLVKRTGEKVFLECVQDMDHENMFWYRQDPGLGLRLIYFSYDVKMKEKGDIPEGYSVSREKKERFSLILESASTNQTSMYLCASRYAGRGNTGELFFGEGSRLTVL.

In regard to this clone: The same CDR3 also results from other DNA sequences found in this sample. V is TRBV4-3 and J is TRBJ1-3, with D uncertain. The germline gives CDR1 LGHNA, CDR2 YSLEER. V was pared by 1 base and J by 1 base, with 5 bases between. This CDR3 region has 14 residues. CDR3 sequence reads: CASSQGASGNTIYF. CDR3 nucleotide sequence: TGCGCCAGCAGCCAAGGAGCATCTGGAAACACCATATATTTT.

The CDR3 region has the DNA TGTGCCAGCAGCCCAAGGACAGGGAGCTCCTACAATGAGCAGTTCTTC. Translation gives CASSPRTGSSYNEQFF. This sequence joins TRBV7-2 and TRBJ2-1, with 8 nucleotides matching TRBD1. Germline values: CDR1 SGHTA, CDR2 FQGNSA. This CDR3 has 16 residues. V lost 5 bases and J lost 0; bases outside the gene matches: 6.

This sequence joins TRBV2 and TRBJ2-7, with TRBD2 as a possible D gene (6 bases). This CDR3 is built from 15 residues. Trimming removed 5 bases from V and 1 base from J, with 15 bases in between. Germline CDR1 reads SNHLY; CDR2 reads FYNNEI. CDR3 residues: CASSNFREASYEQYF. The CDR3 nucleotides read TGTGCCAGCAGTAATTTCAGGGAGGCATCCTACGAGCAGTACTTC.

The CDR3 DNA reads as TGTGCCAGCAGTTACGGGAGACAGGGAGAAGCTTTCTTT. Translated, it gives CASSYGRQGEAFF. The chain employs TRBV6-5 and TRBJ1-1; 7 bases are shared with TRBD1. J lost 8 bases, V lost 2 bases, and 5 bases had no gene match. The CDR3 extends over 13 amino acids. Per the germline V gene, CDR1 is MNHEY and CDR2 is SVGAGI.

V and J are TRBV5-3 and TRBJ2-7, with 9 bases lining up with TRBD2. TRBV5-3 is placed among ORFs of uncertain function. The CDR3 sequence is 18 residues long. The ends lost 2 bases at V and 0 bases at J; junction bases unmatched: 12. CDR3 nucleotides: TGTGCCAGAAGCTTTAGACTAGCGGACCTGGAGGTCTCCTACGAGCAGTACTTC. It codes for CARSFRLADLEVSYEQYF.

The gene calls are TRBV7-2 and TRBJ2-7; no reliable D call. V shed 3 bases and J shed 4 bases, with 7 bases lying between them. Germline values: CDR1 SGHTA, CDR2 FQGNSA. This CDR3 spans 12 amino acids. The CDR3, as DNA: TGTGCCAGCAGCTTCGTGGGGTACGAGCAGTACTTC. It is translated as CASSFVGYEQYF.

The chain has TRBV5-1 and TRBJ1-1; possibly TRBD1 for D (5 bases). Trimming removed 1 base at V and 3 bases at J, with 10 bases between. This CDR3 has 14 residues. Germline loops: CDR1 SGHRS, CDR2 YFSETQ. The CDR3 region has the DNA TGCGCCAGCAGCTTGTTGCCGGGGGACACTGAAGCTTTCTTT. Protein: CASSLLPGDTEAFF.

The chain couples TRBV7-6 to TRBJ2-6; TRBD2 is a possible D gene (5 bases). Germline values: CDR1 SGHVS, CDR2 FNYEAQ. The CDR3 runs to 18 residues. V was cut by 5 bases and J by 1 base, with 18 bases left in between. This CDR3 is CASSPRPSRTSGANVLTF. DNA for the CDR3: TGTGCCAGCAGCCCTCGTCCTTCTAGGACTTCTGGGGCCAACGTCCTGACTTTC.

The J gene is TRBJ1-6, the V gene TRBV3-1 (or the pseudogene TRBV3-2); D unresolved. Trimming cost V 3 bases and J 0 bases, with 3 bases left between them. Germline lookup yields CDR1 LGHDT and CDR2 YNNKEL (reference sequence). The CDR3 runs to 14 residues. The DNA for the CDR3 is TGTGCCAGCAGCCAGGCCTCCTATAATTCACCCCTCCACTTT. As protein: CASSQASYNSPLHF.

V usage is TRBV4-3 and J usage is TRBJ2-7, with D possibly being TRBD1 or TRBD2 (5 bases each). Per germline, CDR1 LGHNA and CDR2 YSLEER. Trimming pared 7 bases from V and 0 bases from J, leaving 13 bases between. CDR3 length: 14 residues. The CDR3 region is CASNRDLSSYEQYF. The CDR3 DNA follows: TGCGCCAGCAACCGGGACCTCAGCTCCTACGAGCAGTACTTC.

This clone was detected only a few times. The chain's CDR3 is CASSYQAGSRDEQYF. DNA of the CDR3: TGTGCCAGCAGTTACCAGGCAGGGTCTCGCGACGAGCAGTACTTC. V usage is TRBV6-5 and J usage is TRBJ2-7, with D possibly matching TRBD1 (5 bases). CDR3 size: 15 residues. Germline V gene lookup returns CDR1 MNHEY and CDR2 SVGAGI. Trimming pared 2 bases from V and 5 bases from J, leaving 16 bases between.

In its sample, this clone was seen a few times. The chain has TRBV4-2 and TRBJ2-1, with 10 positions matching TRBD1. This CDR3 is 14 amino acids long. Germline V gives CDR1 LGHNA, CDR2 YNFKEQ. J gave up 8 bases and V 4 bases, and 5 bases lay outside the gene matches. CDR3 sequence reads: CASSLGTGVDEQFF. The CDR3 nucleotides are TGTGCCAGCAGCCTAGGGACAGGGGTCGATGAGCAGTTCTTC.

This clone was seen once. V gene TRBV6-5 combines with J gene TRBJ1-6, with 8 nucleotides matching TRBD1. Trimming cost V 5 bases and J 10 bases; bases outside gene matches: 7. Looked up from germline, CDR1 is MNHEY and CDR2 is SVGAGI. CDR3 size: 14 residues. CDR3 amino acids: CASSPQGQGSPLHF. The CDR3 DNA reads as TGTGCCAGCAGTCCACAAGGACAGGGATCACCCCTCCACTTT.

The chain combines TRBV6-5 with TRBJ1-4; a possible D gene is TRBD1 (5 bases). The CDR3 extends over 14 amino acids. Germline V gives CDR1 MNHEY, CDR2 SVGAGI. V was trimmed by 6 bases and J by 3 bases, leaving 11 bases between them. Written as DNA, the CDR3 is TGTGCCAGCAGGGAGGGGCTACCTAATGAAAAACTGTTTTTT. It encodes CASREGLPNEKLFF.

The chain carries TRBV19 and TRBJ2-7, with D possibly being TRBD1 (7 bases). This CDR3 spans 15 amino acids. The germline V gene has CDR1 LNHDA and CDR2 SQIVND (reference sequence). With 2 bases removed from V and 3 bases from J, the gap between germline ends came to 14 bases. Here the CDR3 DNA reads TGTGCCAGTAGTATAACGGGGGACAGTTACTACGAGCAGTACTTC. Translating gives CASSITGDSYYEQYF.

The chain uses TRBV10-3 and TRBJ2-7; D unresolved. From germline, CDR1 is ENHRY and CDR2 SYGVKD. The V end lost 3 bases, the J end lost 3 bases, and 12 bases lay between the germline ends. The CDR3 length is 14 residues. The CDR3: CAISEQTKHYEQYF. The CDR3 nucleotides are TGTGCCATCAGTGAACAGACAAAGCACTACGAGCAGTACTTC.

The rearrangement links TRBV4-2 to TRBJ2-7; D may be TRBD2 (6 bases). The germline V gene has CDR1 LGHNA and CDR2 YNFKEQ. V gave up 2 bases and J gave up 0 bases, with 8 bases separating them. There are 14 residues in the CDR3. The CDR3 DNA follows: TGTGCCAGCAGCCAACACGGGGGCTCCTACGAGCAGTACTTC. Translating it yields CASSQHGGSYEQYF.